This T cell receptor beta chain is drawn from a study of T cells expressing NK-cell markers. Overall study context: Sequencing of TCR beta repertoires drew on sorted CD3+CD56+NKG2C+, CD3+CD56+NKG2C- and CD3+CD56-NKG2C+ T cells.

TCRdb re-called the 5' RACE reads and gives one entry per CDR3 protein, without DNA. This sample's table has about 450,000 distinct CDR3 sequences. The CDR3 loop spans 14 amino acids. CDR1 is SEHNR and CDR2 is FQNEAQ in the germline V gene (reference sequence). The receptor comes from a woman between 18 and 69 years old in good health. Sequenced material: blood T cells: a sorted CD56 or NKG2C T cell subset, CD4+ or CD8+ T cells, or bulk PBMC T cells (not recorded which). The V and J genes are TRBV7-9 and TRBJ1-2; lacking DNA, the TRBD1 call made by TCRdb goes unchecked. The CDR3 loop is CASSSSTAAYGYTF. Together with reference TRBV7-9 and TRBJ1-2, the CDR3 gives the full variable domain: DTGVSQNPRHKITKRGQNVTFRCDPISEHNRLYWYRQTLGQGPEFLTYFQNEAQLEKSRLLSDRFSAERPKGSFSTLEIQRTEQGDSAMYLCASSSSTAAYGYTFGSGTRLTVV.